The clone carrying this T cell receptor beta chain came up a few times. These data are taken from a study of blood T cell repertoires in COVID-19. There are 13 residues in the CDR3. V was pared by 8 bases and J by 2 bases, with 10 bases between. Profiled with immunoSEQ multiplex PCR; TCRdb holds only in-frame clones, not every one. The sample shows 350,000 or so clones, 86% of them seen only once. All enrollees were about 18 to 95 years old and from roughly 22 US areas. This chain links TRBV12-3 or TRBV12-4 with TRBJ1-3; possible D gene TRBD1, 5 bases. The TCR comes from a woman aged 40 to 50 with acute COVID-19. What was sequenced was PBMCs or T cells enriched from blood (not recorded which). The chain's CDR3 is CASEQGAGNTIYF. CDR3 in DNA: TGTGCCAGCGAGCAGGGTGCTGGAAACACCATATATTTT.